What follows are 19 T cell receptor beta chains derived from one specimen sequenced in a study of radiation and T cells in renal cell carcinoma (dated by TCRdb to between 2020 and 2021). Receptor amplification or capture employed the immunoSEQ multiplex PCR assay. Not all clones reach the TCRdb copy of this immuneACCESS table, which keeps in-frame sequences only. Checked studies attribute under half of the gap to unresolved V genes and leave the rest unexplained. For this sample there are approximately 150,000 clones; 80% to 90% appear just once. The ten most abundant clones make up around a sixth of the sample. The meaning of the sample's time point label: blood 4 weeks post-SBRT, at nephrectomy. The treatment or condition label, read with the paper, signifies: 15 Gy SBRT to primary tumor, nephrectomy 4 weeks later. The sample in question was blood, obtained from a patient whose treatment included radiotherapy and nephrectomy. These receptors originate from a woman in her forties or fifties with renal cell carcinoma.

The chain employs TRBV7-2 and TRBJ2-3; tentatively, D is TRBD1 or TRBD2 (6 bases each). Trimming took off 10 bases at V and 2 bases at J, with 13 bases between the two ends. The CDR3 loop spans 13 amino acids. Germline V gene data show CDR1 as SGHTA and CDR2 as FQGNSA. The CDR3 loop reads CATRGPSTDTQYF. The CDR3 DNA follows: TGTGCCACTCGGGGGCCCTCCACAGATACGCAGTATTTT. Variable domain in full (rest from reference TRBV7-2 and TRBJ2-3): GAGVSQSPSNKVTEKGKDVELRCDPISGHTALYWYRQSLGQGLEFLIYFQGNSAPDKSGLPSDRFSAERTGGSVSTLTIQRTQQEDSAVYLCATRGPSTDTQYFGPGTRLTVL.

The chain is built from TRBV2 and TRBJ2-3; D not resolved. Germline CDR1 reads SNHLY; CDR2 reads FYNNEI. Trimming removed 4 bases from V and 2 bases from J, with 7 bases in between. There are 13 residues in the CDR3. CDR3 sequence: CASSATTTDTQYF. The DNA for the CDR3 is TGTGCCAGCAGTGCGACCACCACAGATACGCAGTATTTT. Filled out from reference TRBV2 and TRBJ2-3, the complete variable domain reads EPEVTQTPSHQVTQMGQEVILRCVPISNHLYFYWYRQILGQKVEFLVSFYNNEISEKSEIFDDQFSVERPDGSNFTLKIRSTKLEDSAMYFCASSATTTDTQYFGPGTRLTVL.

The chain has TRBV2 and TRBJ1-3, with D possibly TRBD1 on 5 matching bases. Between the trimmed V and J ends, which lost 3 bases and 2 bases, there was a span of 8 bases. This CDR3 is 14 amino acids long. Germline CDR1 SNHLY, CDR2 FYNNEI. This CDR3 is CASSDRRAGNTIYF. The CDR3 bases are TGTGCCAGCAGTGATCGCAGGGCTGGAAACACCATATATTTT.

The chain combines TRBV4-3 with TRBJ1-4, with D maybe TRBD1 (5 bases). V dropped 5 bases and J dropped 5 bases, with 12 bases sitting between them. The CDR3 is made up of 14 amino acids. In germline, CDR1 is LGHNA, CDR2 YSLEER. CDR3 region: CASSTVDRNEKLFF. In DNA form, the CDR3 reads TGCGCCAGCAGCACAGTCGACAGAAATGAAAAACTGTTTTTT.

This clone was observed once. The gene calls are TRBV19 and TRBJ2-1, with 9 bases fitting TRBD2. V shed 4 bases, J shed 5 bases, and the junction held 12 bases outside the gene matches. The CDR3 contains 17 residues. CDR1 LNHDA and CDR2 SQIVND come from the germline V gene (reference sequence). The CDR3 sequence: CASSKTSGRARNNEQFF. The CDR3 DNA is TGTGCCAGTAGTAAGACTAGCGGCCGAGCGAGGAACAATGAGCAGTTCTTC.

V usage is TRBV13 and J usage is TRBJ2-5, with 8 nucleotides matching TRBD2. The J call is uncertain, as TRBJ2-7 better fits the DNA end. Per germline, CDR1 PRHDT and CDR2 FYEKMQ (reference sequence). This CDR3 has 16 amino acids. CDR3 DNA sequence: TGTGCCAGCAGACGTTATACGCCGGGAGGGCCGTACGAGCAGTACTTC. Its translation is CASRRYTPGGPYEQYF.

The chain recombines TRBV27 with TRBJ2-3, with D unresolved. Germline assignment: CDR1 MNHEY and CDR2 SMNVEV (reference sequence). The V and J ends lost 2 bases and 2 bases respectively, with 5 bases between them. The CDR3 contains 13 residues. CDR3: CASSLQNTDTQYF. The CDR3 nucleotides read TGTGCCAGCAGTTTACAAAACACAGATACGCAGTATTTT.

The V gene is TRBV7-9, the J gene TRBJ2-7, with a weak D call TRBD1 (6 bases). Germline lookup yields CDR1 SEHNR and CDR2 FQNEAQ (reference sequence). Trimming pared 9 bases from V and 6 bases from J, leaving 15 bases between. The CDR3 loop spans 12 amino acids. The CDR3 nucleotides are TGTGCCAGGAACAGGGACCCCTGCGAGCAGTACTTC. It yields the protein CARNRDPCEQYF.

The chain has TRBV19 and TRBJ1-2; possibly TRBD1 for D (6 bases). V shed 5 bases and J shed 8 bases, with 15 bases lying between them. The CDR3 spans 13 residues. Looked up from germline, CDR1 is LNHDA and CDR2 is SQIVND (reference sequence). CDR3 sequence: CASSAGHLMGYTF. In DNA form, the CDR3 reads TGTGCCAGTAGTGCGGGACACCTTATGGGCTACACCTTC.

V gene TRBV5-4 combines with J gene TRBJ2-5, with TRBD2 identical over 9 bases. Germline CDR1 and CDR2: SGHNT and YYREEE (reference sequence). The CDR3 is made up of 15 amino acids. Unmatched junction bases numbered 5, after V lost 4 bases and J lost 1 base. The CDR3 nucleotides are TGTGCCAGCAGCGAGGCGACTAGCGGCCAAGAGACCCAGTACTTC. This sequence encodes CASSEATSGQETQYF.

The chain couples TRBV19 to TRBJ2-5; maybe TRBD1 (6 bases). The CDR3 contains 14 residues. Between the trimmed V and J ends, which lost 3 bases and 3 bases, there was a span of 11 bases. Looked up from germline, CDR1 is LNHDA and CDR2 is SQIVND (reference sequence). CDR3 bases: TGTGCCAGTAGTATCAAAGGACAGAAAGAGACCCAGTACTTC. Translating it yields CASSIKGQKETQYF.

V gene TRBV28 combines with J gene TRBJ1-5; 7 positions agree with TRBD1. The V gene end was trimmed by 6 bases and the J gene end by 6 bases; junction bases not matched to a gene: 8. The CDR3 totals 14 residues. CDR1 MDHEN and CDR2 SYDVKM come from the germline V gene. CDR3 amino acids: CASSTPGGGQPQHF. The CDR3 DNA follows: TGTGCCAGCAGCACCCCAGGGGGAGGTCAGCCCCAGCATTTT.

V usage is TRBV10-2 and J usage is TRBJ2-7; 11 bases are shared with TRBD2. Trimming took 3 bases from V and 5 from J; bases not matched to a gene: 6. There are 15 residues in the CDR3. The germline V gene has CDR1 WSHSY and CDR2 SAAADI. The CDR3 DNA reads as TGCGCCAGCAGTGAACTAGCGGGAGTCGGCGACGAGCAGTACTTC. Its protein product is CASSELAGVGDEQYF.

A word on this clone: One junction end disagrees with the germline gene, perhaps due to a read error. The chain carries TRBV5-6 and TRBJ1-1; 7 bases are a match to TRBD1. CDR3 length: 15 amino acids. Germline CDR1 SGHDT, CDR2 YYEEEE. The CDR3: CASSYRQGGGTGAFF. As DNA, the CDR3 is TGTGCCAGCAGCTACCGACAGGGTGGAGGCACTGGAGCTTTCTTT.

The V gene is TRBV6-5, the J gene TRBJ2-7; no definite D call. V was shortened by 8 bases and J by 3 bases, with 8 bases between the two germline ends. The CDR3 consists of 11 residues. Germline V CDR1 and CDR2: MNHEY, SVGAGI. The CDR3 nucleotides are TGTGCCAGCTGTCAGGTCTACGAGCAGTACTTC. It specifies CASCQVYEQYF.

The chain employs TRBV6-1 and TRBJ1-6, with TRBD1 matching 7 bases. The CDR3 extends over 16 amino acids. In germline, CDR1 is MNHNS, CDR2 SASEGT. Trimming cost V 3 bases and J 7 bases; bases outside gene matches: 9. The CDR3 region is CASSELGGRGNSPLHF. The CDR3 DNA follows: TGTGCCAGCAGTGAGTTAGGGGGCCGGGGGAATTCACCCCTCCACTTT.

The gene calls are TRBV6-5 and TRBJ2-3; 7 bases map to TRBD1. The germline V gene has CDR1 MNHEY and CDR2 SVGAGI. The CDR3 length is 15 residues. After removal of 2 bases from V and 4 bases from J, the junction contained 6 bases not matched to a gene. The chain's CDR3 is CASSYRGQGADTQYF. Written as DNA, the CDR3 is TGTGCCAGCAGTTACCGCGGCCAGGGGGCAGATACGCAGTATTTT.

The J gene is TRBJ1-5, the V gene TRBV15, with no clear D. CDR3 length: 12 amino acids. V gave up 1 base and J gave up 7 bases, with 5 bases separating them. Germline lookup yields CDR1 LNHNV and CDR2 YYDKDF (reference sequence). The CDR3 spells CATSRAEQPQHF. CDR3 sequence (DNA): TGTGCCACCAGCAGAGCGGAACAGCCCCAGCATTTT.

V usage is TRBV19 and J usage is TRBJ2-2; the match to TRBD1 covers 10 bases. V dropped 6 bases and J dropped 4; count of bases not matched to a gene: 14. The CDR3 sequence is 18 residues long. The germline V gene has CDR1 LNHDA and CDR2 SQIVND (reference sequence). The DNA of the CDR3 is TGTGCCAGTAGACCCGGGACAGGGGACGTGTTCGGCACCGGGGAGCTGTTTTTT. Its protein product is CASRPGTGDVFGTGELFF.